This is a list of T cell receptor beta chains from one sample in a study of T cell changes during pregnancy in multiple sclerosis. Assay: immunoSEQ multiplex PCR; the TCRdb copy retains only in-frame clones and omits some. This repertoire shows about 68,000 clones, about 90% found once; its top ten account for over 0.65%. Specimen: peripheral blood, collected in the second trimester of pregnancy. These receptors all come from a female donor with multiple sclerosis, enrolled in a pregnancy study. Each CDR3 is given with its conserved first and last residue. The order of the fields is D gene, clone size, J gene, V gene, CDR3 protein, CDR3 DNA. The D gene is left open where the match is weak. Only some rows state a clone size, as once, few, many or a class for expanded clones.

D gene: NA; clone size: NA; J gene: TRBJ2-7; V gene: TRBV27; CDR3 protein: CASSPQTGPYEQYF; CDR3 DNA: TGTGCCAGCAGTCCTCAGACAGGCCCCTACGAGCAGTACTTC
D gene: TRBD1; clone size: once; J gene: TRBJ1-2; V gene: TRBV6-5; CDR3 protein: CATTDRGGYTF; CDR3 DNA: TGTGCCACAACCGACAGGGGCGGCTACACCTTC
D gene: NA; clone size: NA; J gene: TRBJ1-2; V gene: TRBV19; CDR3 protein: CASSMAGNYGYTF; CDR3 DNA: TGTGCCAGTAGTATGGCAGGGAACTATGGCTACACCTTC
D gene: NA; clone size: NA; J gene: TRBJ1-3; V gene: TRBV11-2; CDR3 protein: CASSLVNHRALSGNTIYF; CDR3 DNA: TGTGCCAGCAGCTTAGTAAACCACAGGGCTCTCTCTGGAAACACCATATATTTT
D gene: TRBD1; clone size: NA; J gene: TRBJ2-7; V gene: TRBV13; CDR3 protein: CASSRRTGGYEQYF; CDR3 DNA: TGTGCCAGCAGCAGACGGACAGGGGGGTACGAGCAGTACTTC
D gene: NA; clone size: NA; J gene: TRBJ1-1; V gene: TRBV5-6; CDR3 protein: CASSLQGGGTEAFF; CDR3 DNA: TGTGCCAGCAGCTTACAGGGCGGTGGCACTGAAGCTTTCTTT
D gene: NA; clone size: NA; J gene: TRBJ2-2; V gene: TRBV10-3; CDR3 protein: CAISSAPGEGELFF; CDR3 DNA: TGTGCCATCAGTTCGGCCCCGGGTGAGGGGGAGCTGTTTTTT
D gene: NA; clone size: NA; J gene: TRBJ2-7; V gene: TRBV9; CDR3 protein: CASSPGGTVSYEQYF; CDR3 DNA: TGTGCCAGCAGCCCGGGCGGGACAGTCTCCTACGAGCAGTACTTC
D gene: NA; clone size: once; J gene: TRBJ2-7; V gene: TRBV11-3; CDR3 protein: CASSLGGGGPYEQYF; CDR3 DNA: TGTGCCAGCAGCTTGGGGGGCGGGGGACCCTACGAGCAGTACTTC
D gene: NA; clone size: NA; J gene: TRBJ2-1; V gene: TRBV25-1; CDR3 protein: CASPAQGLLNEQFF; CDR3 DNA: TGTGCCAGCCCCGCGCAGGGGTTACTTAATGAGCAGTTCTTC
D gene: TRBD1; clone size: NA; J gene: TRBJ1-1; V gene: TRBV6-6; CDR3 protein: CASSYLPGGGTEAFF; CDR3 DNA: TGTGCCAGCAGTTATCTTCCAGGGGGAGGCACTGAAGCTTTCTTT
D gene: TRBD2; clone size: NA; J gene: TRBJ2-3; V gene: TRBV10-3; CDR3 protein: CAISGASGGLSASTDTQYF; CDR3 DNA: TGTGCCATCAGTGGGGCTAGCGGGGGGTTGAGTGCTAGCACAGATACGCAGTATTTT
D gene: NA; clone size: NA; J gene: TRBJ1-5; V gene: TRBV7-4; CDR3 protein: CASSCHPRGRSQPQHF; CDR3 DNA: TGTGCCAGCAGCTGTCACCCGCGGGGACGGTCTCAGCCCCAGCATTTT
D gene: TRBD2; clone size: NA; J gene: TRBJ2-5; V gene: TRBV7-2; CDR3 protein: CASSSGGGPRETQYF; CDR3 DNA: TGTGCCAGCAGCTCCGGGGGGGGCCCTCGGGAGACCCAGTACTTC
D gene: NA; clone size: NA; J gene: TRBJ2-2; V gene: TRBV13; CDR3 protein: CASSFPFSTGELFF; CDR3 DNA: TGTGCCAGCAGCTTCCCCTTTTCGACCGGGGAGCTGTTTTTT
D gene: NA; clone size: NA; J gene: TRBJ2-4; V gene: TRBV19; CDR3 protein: CATRGPLAKNIQYF; CDR3 DNA: TGTGCCACTCGCGGGCCCCTAGCCAAAAACATTCAGTACTTC
D gene: TRBD1; clone size: NA; J gene: TRBJ1-2; V gene: TRBV5-8; CDR3 protein: CASSLGGTGVRYGYTF; CDR3 DNA: TGTGCCAGCAGCTTGGGAGGGACAGGGGTACGCTATGGCTACACCTTC
D gene: NA; clone size: NA; J gene: TRBJ2-1; V gene: TRBV4-2; CDR3 protein: CASSQEGGGFDEQFF; CDR3 DNA: TGTGCCAGCAGCCAAGAGGGGGGTGGTTTCGATGAGCAGTTCTTC
D gene: TRBD2; clone size: once; J gene: TRBJ2-3; V gene: TRBV7-2; CDR3 protein: CASSSTGTSGGTDTQYF; CDR3 DNA: TGTGCCAGCAGCTCCACCGGGACTAGCGGAGGCACAGATACGCAGTATTTT
D gene: TRBD1; clone size: few; J gene: TRBJ1-1; V gene: TRBV5-6; CDR3 protein: CASSPWTGNTEAFF; CDR3 DNA: TGTGCCAGCAGCCCGTGGACAGGTAACACTGAAGCTTTCTTT
D gene: TRBD2; clone size: NA; J gene: TRBJ2-1; V gene: TRBV5-4; CDR3 protein: CASSPGTSEWNEQFF; CDR3 DNA: TGTGCCAGCAGCCCGGGGACTAGCGAGTGGAATGAGCAGTTCTTC
D gene: NA; clone size: once; J gene: TRBJ2-7; V gene: TRBV7-6; CDR3 protein: CASSLDGRGYEQYF; CDR3 DNA: TGTGCCAGCAGCTTAGACGGCAGGGGCTACGAGCAGTACTTC
D gene: NA; clone size: many; J gene: TRBJ1-6; V gene: TRBV6-4; CDR3 protein: CASSVDTGGSPLHF; CDR3 DNA: TGTGCCAGCAGCGTGGACACGGGGGGTTCACCCCTCCACTTT
D gene: NA; clone size: once; J gene: TRBJ1-2; V gene: TRBV6-6; CDR3 protein: CASSSEVYGYTF; CDR3 DNA: TGTGCCAGCAGCTCCGAGGTCTATGGCTACACCTTC
D gene: TRBD1; clone size: NA; J gene: TRBJ2-7; V gene: TRBV5-1; CDR3 protein: CASSLVRGHEQYF; CDR3 DNA: TGCGCCAGCAGCTTGGTCAGGGGGCACGAGCAGTACTTC
D gene: TRBD2; clone size: NA; J gene: TRBJ2-1; V gene: TRBV5-1; CDR3 protein: CASSAGGGSSYNEQFF; CDR3 DNA: TGCGCCAGCAGCGCAGGCGGGGGGAGCTCCTACAATGAGCAGTTCTTC
D gene: NA; clone size: NA; J gene: TRBJ1-6; V gene: TRBV10-3; CDR3 protein: CAISGAAASPLHF; CDR3 DNA: TGTGCCATCAGTGGGGCAGCCGCCTCACCCCTCCACTTT
D gene: NA; clone size: once; J gene: TRBJ1-1; V gene: TRBV19; CDR3 protein: CASSIRRLEGGEAFF; CDR3 DNA: TGTGCCAGTAGTATCCGCCGGCTTGAAGGGGGTGAAGCTTTCTTT